These 23 T cell receptor beta chains were sequenced from one sample in a study of blood T cell repertoires in COVID-19. The repertoire was sequenced with immunoSEQ multiplex PCR; TCRdb's copy has only in-frame clones and lacks some. The sample holds 150,000 or so clones; approximately 84% are singletons and the top ten take roughly 5%. The sequenced sample was peripheral blood. The receptors originated from a woman in her fifties or sixties with COVID-19, enrolled during active disease.

The table lists this clone with a few counts. This chain connects TRBV5-1 to TRBJ1-2; no reliable D call. With 3 bases removed from V and 4 bases from J, the gap between germline ends came to 7 bases. Per the germline V gene, CDR1 is SGHRS and CDR2 is YFSETQ. CDR3 length equals 12 residues. The CDR3 DNA is TGCGCCAGCAGCTCGAACAGCTATGGCTACACCTTC. It specifies CASSSNSYGYTF.

The chain has TRBV6-2 or TRBV6-3 and TRBJ1-6; 8 bases are shared with TRBD1. Germline trimming cut 6 bases from V and 7 bases from J; bases unmatched to any gene: 5. The length of the CDR3 is 14 residues. Germline assignment: CDR1 MNHEY and CDR2 SVGEGT. The CDR3 region has the DNA TGTGCCAGCAGCCCGGGACAGGAGAATTCACCCCTCCACTTT. Translated: CASSPGQENSPLHF.

The rearrangement joins TRBV7-9 to TRBJ2-5; D might be TRBD1 (5 bases). The ends were cut back, 1 base at V and 2 bases at J, with 5 bases in the middle. CDR1 is SEHNR, CDR2 FQNEAQ, per germline (reference sequence). The CDR3 is 13 residues long. As DNA, the CDR3 is TGTGCCAGCAGCTTAGGACAGCAAGAGACCCAGTACTTC. Translation: CASSLGQQETQYF.

This chain uses TRBV7-9 with TRBJ1-4; a weak D match, TRBD1 (6 bases). Trimming pared 5 bases from V and 0 bases from J, leaving 13 bases between. The CDR3 contains 16 residues. Germline CDR1 reads SEHNR; CDR2 reads FQNEAQ (reference sequence). CDR3 nucleotides: TGTGCCAGCAGCCCTCGACAGGCCGCAACTAATGAAAAACTGTTTTTT. As protein: CASSPRQAATNEKLFF.

J is TRBJ1-1 and V is TRBV5-4, with 7 bases identical to TRBD1. The CDR3 has 14 residues. Germline loops: CDR1 SGHNT, CDR2 YYREEE (reference sequence). V shed 3 bases, J shed 1 base, and the junction held 3 bases outside the gene matches. The DNA for the CDR3 is TGTGCCAGCAGCTGGGGACAGAAGAACACTGAAGCTTTCTTT. Translated, it gives CASSWGQKNTEAFF. Full variable domain (outside the CDR3, taken from reference TRBV5-4 and TRBJ1-1): ETGVTQSPTHLIKTRGQQVTLRCSSQSGHNTVSWYQQALGQGPQFIFQYYREEENGRGNFPPRFSGLQFPNYSSELNVNALELDDSALYLCASSWGQKNTEAFFGQGTRLTVV.

V usage is TRBV3-1 (or the pseudogene TRBV3-2) and J usage is TRBJ1-4; D might be TRBD1 (6 bases). The CDR3 has 15 amino acids. Germline V gene sequence: CDR1 LGHDT, CDR2 YNNKEL (reference sequence). V gave up 2 bases and J gave up 7 bases, with 14 bases separating them. The CDR3 sequence is CASSQQAGAFEKLFF. In nucleotides, the CDR3 is TGTGCCAGCAGCCAACAGGCAGGGGCGTTTGAAAAACTGTTTTTT.

The chain couples TRBV15 to TRBJ2-3; unclear D gene. Deletions cut 5 bases from V and 2 bases from J, with 20 bases between. The CDR3 is 17 amino acids. From germline, CDR1 is LNHNV and CDR2 YYDKDF (reference sequence). CDR3 protein: CATSAHPEYYPTDTQYF. In DNA, the CDR3 is TGTGCCACCAGCGCCCACCCCGAGTACTACCCCACAGATACGCAGTATTTT.

This clone was detected only once. The chain combines TRBV6-6 with TRBJ1-5, with D hard to call. Germline CDR1 and CDR2: MNHNY and SVGAGI (reference sequence). The CDR3 is 13 amino acids. The V gene lost 5 bases and the J gene lost 2 bases, with 7 bases spanning the gap. The CDR3 DNA sequence: TGTGCCAGCAGTGGTAGTGGCAATCAGCCCCAGCATTTT. Residues: CASSGSGNQPQHF.

The chain is built from TRBV30 and TRBJ1-1, with unresolved D. The CDR3 spans 12 residues. The germline V gene encodes CDR1 GTSNPN and CDR2 SVGIG (reference sequence). V lost 1 base to trimming and J lost 4 bases, with 7 bases between them. The CDR3: CAWSGVGTEAFF. The DNA for the CDR3 is TGTGCCTGGAGTGGAGTTGGCACTGAAGCTTTCTTT.

This clone was seen once. CDR3 in amino acids: CASRSGQGYTGRQPQHF. Written as DNA, the CDR3 is TGTGCCAGCAGATCGGGACAGGGGTATACAGGGAGGCAGCCCCAGCATTTT. V gene TRBV28 combines with J gene TRBJ1-5, with TRBD1 identical over 10 bases. Germline CDR1 reads MDHEN; CDR2 reads SYDVKM. The CDR3 runs 17 residues. After removal of 6 bases from V and 7 bases from J, the junction contained 15 bases not matched to a gene. The complete variable domain, with remaining parts taken from reference TRBV28 and TRBJ1-5, reads DVKVTQSSRYLVKRTGEKVFLECVQDMDHENMFWYRQDPGLGLRLIYFSYDVKMKEKGDIPEGYSVSREKKERFSLILESASTNQTSMYLCASRSGQGYTGRQPQHFGDGTRLSIL.

The CDR3, as DNA: TGTGCCAGCAGCCTCCGGACTAGCGGCACAGATACGCAGTATTTT. Amino acids: CASSLRTSGTDTQYF. This chain connects TRBV3-1 (or the pseudogene TRBV3-2) to TRBJ2-3; 9 nucleotides agree with TRBD2. The V gene's germline CDR1 is LGHDT and CDR2 YNNKEL (reference sequence). V was clipped by 4 bases and J by 1 base; unmatched bases: 3. The CDR3 has 15 amino acids.

The J gene is TRBJ2-5, the V gene TRBV7-2, with D perhaps matching TRBD2 (5 bases). Trimming left V 2 bases short and J 1 base short, with 8 bases between. The CDR3 covers 14 residues. The V gene's germline CDR1 is SGHTA and CDR2 FQGNSA. In DNA form, the CDR3 reads TGTGCCAGCAGCTTATCGGCGGGCCAAGAGACCCAGTACTTC. As protein: CASSLSAGQETQYF.

This rearrangement joins TRBV30 to TRBJ1-1; D is unresolved. The germline gives CDR1 GTSNPN, CDR2 SVGIG (reference sequence). V was trimmed by 1 base and J by 0 bases, leaving 6 bases between them. This CDR3 has 13 residues. The CDR3 reads CAWSEQLNTEAFF. For the CDR3, the DNA is TGTGCCTGGAGTGAACAGCTGAACACTGAAGCTTTCTTT.

The V and J genes are TRBV6-5 and TRBJ1-3, with D unclear. The CDR3 is made up of 16 amino acids. From germline, CDR1 is MNHEY and CDR2 SVGAGI. Deletions cut 2 bases from V and 0 bases from J, with 11 bases between. Here the CDR3 DNA reads TGTGCCAGCAGTTACGCAGGCCCGAGCTCTGGAAACACCATATATTTT. This codes for CASSYAGPSSGNTIYF.

Turning to this clone: Other nucleotide sequences from this sample produce the same CDR3. The CDR3 DNA is TGTGCCAGCTCACCAAGCGAAGAGACCCAGTACTTC. Its translation: CASSPSEETQYF. The J gene is TRBJ2-5, the V gene TRBV18, with D unclear. Germline V gene lookup returns CDR1 KGHSH and CDR2 LQKENI. CDR3 size: 12 residues. V lost 2 bases, J lost 3 bases, and 4 bases lay in between.

The chain combines TRBV5-4 with TRBJ1-5; perhaps TRBD1 as D (6 bases). This CDR3 has 15 amino acids. The germline gives CDR1 SGHNT, CDR2 YYREEE (reference sequence). V shed 0 bases and J shed 5 bases, with 12 bases lying between them. CDR3 sequence reads: CASSLEAGVDQPQHF. In DNA, the CDR3 is TGTGCCAGCAGCTTGGAGGCAGGGGTCGATCAGCCCCAGCATTTT.

This clone was counted a few times. This chain connects TRBV9 to TRBJ1-2; 9 bases agree with TRBD1. This CDR3 has 13 residues. With V trimmed by 3 bases and J by 8 bases, 5 bases remained unmatched. The germline V gene has CDR1 SGDLS and CDR2 YYNGEE. The CDR3 sequence is CASSAGTGTGYTF. CDR3 in DNA: TGTGCCAGCAGCGCAGGGACAGGGACAGGCTACACCTTC.

This chain connects TRBV7-3 to TRBJ2-1; TRBD2 aligns across 10 bases. The ends lost 2 bases at V and 4 bases at J; junction bases unmatched: 2. CDR3 length equals 15 residues. Germline lookup yields CDR1 SGHTA and CDR2 FQGTGA. As DNA, the CDR3 is TGTGCCAGCAGCTTACTTAGCGGGGGGTACAATGAGCAGTTCTTC. Translating it yields CASSLLSGGYNEQFF. Drawing the rest from reference TRBV7-3 and TRBJ2-1, the complete variable domain is GAGVSQTPSNKVTEKGKYVELRCDPISGHTALYWYRQSLGQGPEFLIYFQGTGAADDSGLPNDRFFAVRPEGSVSTLKIQRTERGDSAVYLCASSLLSGGYNEQFFGPGTRLTVL.

The sample holds a few counts of this clone. Here the CDR3 reads CASSYTGAEAFF. CDR3 DNA: TGTGCCAGCAGTTACACGGGAGCTGAAGCTTTCTTT. This chain links TRBV6-2 or TRBV6-3 with TRBJ1-1; D unclear. This CDR3 spans 12 amino acids. The ends were cut back, 2 bases at V and 6 bases at J, with 7 bases in the middle. Germline V gene sequence: CDR1 MNHEY, CDR2 SVGEGT.

The V call is TRBV15, the J call TRBJ2-2; the match to TRBD1 covers 8 bases. In germline, CDR1 is LNHNV, CDR2 YYDKDF (reference sequence). The CDR3 is 17 amino acids. Losses at the gene ends were 5 bases for V and 2 bases for J; bases not matched to a gene: 10. The CDR3 protein is CATSLVPGTGNTGELFF. CDR3 in DNA: TGTGCCACCAGCCTCGTCCCCGGGACAGGAAACACCGGGGAGCTGTTTTTT.

The V gene is TRBV7-2, the J gene TRBJ1-5; TRBD1 matches 7 bases. There are 14 residues in the CDR3. V trimming: 3 bases; J trimming: 5 bases; junction bases outside the gene matches: 4. Germline CDR1 is SGHTA and CDR2 is FQGNSA. CDR3 nucleotides: TGTGCCAGCAGCTTTAACCAGGGGGATCAGCCCCAGCATTTT. As protein: CASSFNQGDQPQHF. Full variable domain (missing parts from reference TRBV7-2 and TRBJ1-5): GAGVSQSPSNKVTEKGKDVELRCDPISGHTALYWYRQSLGQGLEFLIYFQGNSAPDKSGLPSDRFSAERTGGSVSTLTIQRTQQEDSAVYLCASSFNQGDQPQHFGDGTRLSIL.

V and J are TRBV3-1 (or the pseudogene TRBV3-2) and TRBJ2-4; D is perhaps TRBD1 (6 bases). CDR3 length equals 17 residues. V was shortened by 0 bases and J by 2 bases, with 14 bases between the two germline ends. Germline CDR1 LGHDT, CDR2 YNNKEL (reference sequence). The CDR3 sequence is CASSQESGVQTKNIQYF. The CDR3 nucleotides read TGTGCCAGCAGCCAAGAATCAGGGGTTCAAACCAAAAACATTCAGTACTTC.

This rearrangement joins TRBV5-4 to TRBJ2-2; 14 bases match TRBD2. The CDR3 totals 16 residues. Trimming removed 4 bases from V and 7 bases from J; junction bases left unmatched: 6. Per the germline V gene, CDR1 is SGHNT and CDR2 is YYREEE (reference sequence). CDR3 bases: TGTGCCAGCAGCGCCGGGACTAGCGGGGGTATCGGGGAGCTGTTTTTT. Its protein product is CASSAGTSGGIGELFF.